The sample holds many counts of the clone carrying this TCR beta chain. Its antigen is not identified. The data were obtained in a study of T cells in Graves' hyperthyroidism and ophthalmopathy. Study summary: Peripheral blood was taken when the disease was first diagnosed, before any treatment began. General study findings and limits: Blood also carried most thyroid clonotypes expanded above 0.001.

Hyperthyroidism had been newly diagnosed in patients aged 18 to 65, and its duration was under 2 months. Together with thyroid ultrasound, orbital computed tomography, serum thyroxine and TRAb, clinical symptoms were used for diagnoses. RNA transcripts were the template for amplifying TCR beta CDR3 regions. Primed by the HTBI set, a first-round RT-PCR was run on the TCR CDR3. Via MiXCR, TCRdb re-called the multiplex PCR reads, giving one row per CDR3 protein. The repertoire holds about 700,000 distinct CDR3 sequences, with around 15% as singletons. Germline CDR1 reads SQVTM; CDR2 reads ANQGSEA. The V gene lost 6 bases and the J gene lost 2 bases, with 16 bases spanning the gap. The CDR3 covers 14 residues.

The clonotype was recovered from a young woman with Graves' hyperthyroidism. The sequencing sample was made of blood. This chain uses TRBV29-1 with TRBJ1-2; no clear D gene. CDR3 protein: CSVDSTGRNYGYTF. The CDR3 bases are TGCAGCGTCGACTCGACCGGACGGAACTATGGCTACACCTTC.